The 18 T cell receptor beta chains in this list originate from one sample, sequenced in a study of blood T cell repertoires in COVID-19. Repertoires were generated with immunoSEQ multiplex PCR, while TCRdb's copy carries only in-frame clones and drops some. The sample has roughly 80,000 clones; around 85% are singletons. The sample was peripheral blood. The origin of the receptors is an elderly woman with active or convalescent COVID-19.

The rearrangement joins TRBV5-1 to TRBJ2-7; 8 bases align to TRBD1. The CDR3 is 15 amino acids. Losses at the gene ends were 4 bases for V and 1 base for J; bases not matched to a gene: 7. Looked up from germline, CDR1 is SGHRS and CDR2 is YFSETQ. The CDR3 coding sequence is TGCGCCAGCAGCCCCGGGACAGGTTTTTCCTACGAGCAGTACTTC. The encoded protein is CASSPGTGFSYEQYF.

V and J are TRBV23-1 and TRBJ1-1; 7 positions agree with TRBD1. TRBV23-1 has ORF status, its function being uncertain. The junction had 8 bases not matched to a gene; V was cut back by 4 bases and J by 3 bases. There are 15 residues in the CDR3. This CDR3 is CASSPPSQGYTEAFF. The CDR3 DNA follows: TGCGCCAGCAGTCCACCCTCACAGGGGTACACTGAAGCTTTCTTT.

CDR3 in amino acids: CAWTGGHNQPQHF. The CDR3 DNA sequence: TGTGCCTGGACAGGGGGCCACAATCAGCCCCAGCATTTT. This chain connects TRBV30 to TRBJ1-5, with TRBD1 matching 8 bases. Looked up from germline, CDR1 is GTSNPN and CDR2 is SVGIG (reference sequence). Losses at the gene ends were 4 bases for V and 3 bases for J; bases not matched to a gene: 2. The CDR3 sequence is 13 residues long.

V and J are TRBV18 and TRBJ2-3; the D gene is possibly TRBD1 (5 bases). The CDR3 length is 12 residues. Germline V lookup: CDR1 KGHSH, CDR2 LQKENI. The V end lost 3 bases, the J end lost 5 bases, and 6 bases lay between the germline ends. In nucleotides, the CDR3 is TGTGCCAGCTCACCTCAGGGAGATACGCAGTATTTT. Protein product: CASSPQGDTQYF. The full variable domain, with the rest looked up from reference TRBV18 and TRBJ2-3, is NAGVMQNPRHLVRRRGQEARLRCSPMKGHSHVYWYRQLPEEGLKFMVYLQKENIIDESGMPKERFSAEFPKEGPSILRIQQVVRGDSAAYFCASSPQGDTQYFGPGTRLTVL.

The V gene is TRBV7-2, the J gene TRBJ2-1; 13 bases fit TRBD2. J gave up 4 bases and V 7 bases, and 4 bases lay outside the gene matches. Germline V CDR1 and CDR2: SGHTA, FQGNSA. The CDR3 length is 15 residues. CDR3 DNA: TGTGCCAGCACCCGACTAGCGGGGGGATACAATGAGCAGTTCTTC. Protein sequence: CASTRLAGGYNEQFF.

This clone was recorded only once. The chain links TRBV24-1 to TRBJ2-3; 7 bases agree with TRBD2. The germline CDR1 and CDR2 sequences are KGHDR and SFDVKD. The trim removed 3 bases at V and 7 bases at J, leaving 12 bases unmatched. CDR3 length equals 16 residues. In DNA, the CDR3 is TGTGCCACCAGTGATGTGTGGGAGGGCCCTACAAATACGCAGTATTTT. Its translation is CATSDVWEGPTNTQYF.

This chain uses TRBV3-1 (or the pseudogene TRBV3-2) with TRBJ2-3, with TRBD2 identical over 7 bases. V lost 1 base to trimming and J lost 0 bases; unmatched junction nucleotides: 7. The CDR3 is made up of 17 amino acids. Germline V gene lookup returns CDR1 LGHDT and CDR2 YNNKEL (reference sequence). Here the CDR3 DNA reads TGTGCCAGCAGCCAAGTATGCGCGGGAGTTAGCACAGATACGCAGTATTTT. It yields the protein CASSQVCAGVSTDTQYF.

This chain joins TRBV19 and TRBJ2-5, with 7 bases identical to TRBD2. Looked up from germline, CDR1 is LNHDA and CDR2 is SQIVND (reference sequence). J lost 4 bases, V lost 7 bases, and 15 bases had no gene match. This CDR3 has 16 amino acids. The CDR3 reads CASKRTRAGVGETQYF. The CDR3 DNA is TGTGCCAGTAAGAGGACCAGGGCGGGAGTTGGAGAGACCCAGTACTTC.

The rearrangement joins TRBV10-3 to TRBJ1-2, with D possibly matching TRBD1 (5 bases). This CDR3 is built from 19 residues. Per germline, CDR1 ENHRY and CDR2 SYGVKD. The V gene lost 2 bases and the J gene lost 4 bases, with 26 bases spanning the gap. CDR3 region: CAISERAGRRANPIYGYTF. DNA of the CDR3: TGTGCCATCAGTGAGAGGGCGGGACGGCGTGCAAATCCCATCTATGGCTACACCTTC.

The CDR3 is CASSAHPGLGYNEQFF. In DNA, the CDR3 is TGTGCCAGCAGCGCCCATCCGGGACTAGGCTACAATGAGCAGTTCTTC. The genes are TRBV7-8 and TRBJ2-1; 8 nucleotides agree with TRBD2. Germline V gene lookup returns CDR1 SGHVS and CDR2 FQNEAQ. V dropped 5 bases and J dropped 3; count of bases not matched to a gene: 9. The CDR3 has 16 residues.

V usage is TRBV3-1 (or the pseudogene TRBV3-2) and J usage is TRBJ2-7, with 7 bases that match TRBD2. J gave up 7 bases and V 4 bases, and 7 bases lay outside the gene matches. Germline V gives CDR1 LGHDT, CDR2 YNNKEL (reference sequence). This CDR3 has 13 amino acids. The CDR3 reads CASSRGTIQEQYF. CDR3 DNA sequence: TGTGCCAGCAGCCGCGGGACTATCCAGGAGCAGTACTTC.

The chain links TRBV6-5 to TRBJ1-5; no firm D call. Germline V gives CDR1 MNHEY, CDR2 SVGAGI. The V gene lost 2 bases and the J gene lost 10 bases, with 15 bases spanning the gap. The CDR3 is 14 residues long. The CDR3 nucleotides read TGTGCCAGCAGTTACGGAGCAGTCGGTACCCCCCAGCATTTT. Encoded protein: CASSYGAVGTPQHF.

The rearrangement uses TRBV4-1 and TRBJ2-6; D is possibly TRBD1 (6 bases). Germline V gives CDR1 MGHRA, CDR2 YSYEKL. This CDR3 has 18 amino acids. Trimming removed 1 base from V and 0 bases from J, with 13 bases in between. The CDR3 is CASSQGGTPSSGANVLTF. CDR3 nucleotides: TGCGCCAGCAGCCAAGGAGGGACACCTAGCTCTGGGGCCAACGTCCTGACTTTC.

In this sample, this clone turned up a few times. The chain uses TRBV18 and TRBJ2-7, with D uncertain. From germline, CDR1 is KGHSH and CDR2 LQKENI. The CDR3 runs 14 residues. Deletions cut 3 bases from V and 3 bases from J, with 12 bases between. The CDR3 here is CASSPPSVGYEQYF. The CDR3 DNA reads TGTGCCAGCTCACCCCCTAGTGTAGGCTACGAGCAGTACTTC.

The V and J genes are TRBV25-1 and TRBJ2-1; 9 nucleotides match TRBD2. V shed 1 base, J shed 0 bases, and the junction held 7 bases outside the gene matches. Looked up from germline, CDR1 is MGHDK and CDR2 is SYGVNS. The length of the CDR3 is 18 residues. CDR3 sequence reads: CASSESTSGLSSYNEQFF. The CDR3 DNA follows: TGTGCCAGCAGTGAATCGACTAGCGGCCTATCCTCCTACAATGAGCAGTTCTTC.

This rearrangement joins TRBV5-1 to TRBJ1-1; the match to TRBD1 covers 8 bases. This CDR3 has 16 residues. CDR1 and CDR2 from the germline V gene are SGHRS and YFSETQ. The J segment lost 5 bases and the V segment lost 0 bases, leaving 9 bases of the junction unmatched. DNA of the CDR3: TGCGCCAGCAGCTTGGCCCAGGGGGCGAAATGGACTGAAGCTTTCTTT. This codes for CASSLAQGAKWTEAFF.

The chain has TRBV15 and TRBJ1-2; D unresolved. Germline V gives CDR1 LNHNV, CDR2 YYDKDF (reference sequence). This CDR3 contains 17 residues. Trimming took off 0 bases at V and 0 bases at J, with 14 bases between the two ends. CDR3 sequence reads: CATSRDSPFTSNYGYTF. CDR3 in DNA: TGTGCCACCAGCAGAGATAGCCCGTTTACGTCTAACTATGGCTACACCTTC.

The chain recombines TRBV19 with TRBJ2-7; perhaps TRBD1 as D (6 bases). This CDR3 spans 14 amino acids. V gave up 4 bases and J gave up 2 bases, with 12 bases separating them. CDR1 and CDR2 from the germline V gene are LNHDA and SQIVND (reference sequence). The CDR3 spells CASSRTGMTYEQYF. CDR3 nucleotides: TGTGCCAGTAGTAGAACAGGGATGACCTACGAGCAGTACTTC.